The clone carrying this TCR beta chain was seen repeatedly, ten times or more. Its cognate antigen is unknown. The source material, RNA transcripts, was used to amplify TCR beta CDR3 regions. The study used the HTBI primer set for a first-round RT-PCR of the TCR CDR3. TCRdb ran MiXCR on the multiplex PCR reads and lists one entry per CDR3 protein. The sample contains 470,000 or so distinct CDR3 sequences, 20% of which appear only once. Source material for PBMCs was more than 7.5 ml fresh peripheral blood. Germline V gene data show CDR1 as SGHAT and CDR2 as FQNNGV. This CDR3 contains 13 residues. Trimming removed 5 bases from V and 4 bases from J, with 12 bases in between. The source of the sample is a study of T cells in Graves' hyperthyroidism and ophthalmopathy. Overall study: Peripheral blood was obtained at initial diagnosis, preceding any treatment.

Points from the study as a whole: Blood samples included most of the expanded thyroid clonotypes exceeding 0.001.

The rearrangement links TRBV11-2 to TRBJ2-7; D assignment may be TRBD1 or TRBD2 (5 bases each). Sequenced input: blood. The TCR originated in a man aged 18 to 29 with Graves' hyperthyroidism. The DNA of the CDR3 is TGTGCCAGCAGCAGACCGGGGCTGTACGAGCAGTACTTC. As protein: CASSRPGLYEQYF. The full variable domain, in which reference TRBV11-2 and TRBJ2-7 provide the parts outside the CDR3, is EAGVAQSPRYKIIEKRQSVAFWCNPISGHATLYWYQQILGQGPKLLIQFQNNGVVDDSQLPKDRFSAERLKGVDSTLKIQPAKLEDSAVYLCASSRPGLYEQYFGPGTRLTVT.